Below are 29 T cell receptor beta chains sequenced from a single sample in a study of response to subunit inactivated influenza vaccine. TCRdb re-called the RT-PCR reads through MiXCR, storing one row per CDR3 protein. Among 500,000 to 550,000 distinct CDR3 sequences listed, roughly 7.9% were seen once. The sequencing here drew on PBMCs from blood, taken about 24 months after vaccination. Receptors originate from a man aged 45-69 years who received an inactivated influenza vaccine.

The table lists this clonotype with a few counts. The rearrangement joins TRBV7-9 to TRBJ2-5; the D gene could be TRBD1 or TRBD2 (5 bases each). Germline V CDR1 and CDR2: SEHNR, FQNEAQ (reference sequence). This CDR3 region has 14 residues. The V gene lost 4 bases and the J gene lost 2 bases, with 11 bases spanning the gap. The CDR3 sequence: CASSYGTEQETQYF. In DNA, the CDR3 is TGTGCCAGCAGCTACGGGACGGAGCAAGAGACCCAGTACTTC. The whole variable domain, remainder taken from reference TRBV7-9 and TRBJ2-5, is DTGVSQNPRHKITKRGQNVTFRCDPISEHNRLYWYRQTLGQGPEFLTYFQNEAQLEKSRLLSDRFSAERPKGSFSTLEIQRTEQGDSAMYLCASSYGTEQETQYFGPGTRLLVL.

This clonotype was picked up a small number of times. The chain combines TRBV28 with TRBJ2-2, with 10 nucleotides matching TRBD1. The germline gives CDR1 MDHEN, CDR2 SYDVKM. The V segment lost 6 bases and the J segment 5 bases; nucleotides outside the gene matches: 9. The CDR3 is 16 amino acids. Here the CDR3 DNA reads TGTGCCAGCAGCCCAACGTGGACAGGGGGGACCGGGGAGCTGTTTTTT. Protein product: CASSPTWTGGTGELFF.

This clonotype was counted between two and nine times. The chain is built from TRBV11-2 and TRBJ2-1; 8 bases match TRBD2. CDR3 size: 12 residues. After removal of 6 bases from V and 9 bases from J, the junction contained 4 bases not matched to a gene. The germline V gene has CDR1 SGHAT and CDR2 FQNNGV. CDR3 region: CASRYSGTEQFF. The DNA of the CDR3 is TGTGCCAGCAGGTATAGCGGGACTGAGCAGTTCTTC.

The CDR3: CASSEGQYGYTF. For the CDR3, the DNA is TGTGCCAGCAGCGAGGGACAGTATGGCTACACCTTC. The rearrangement links TRBV5-8 to TRBJ1-2; 7 nucleotides match TRBD1. V lost 4 bases to trimming and J lost 5 bases; unmatched junction nucleotides: 2. The V gene's germline CDR1 is SGHTS and CDR2 YDEGEE. The CDR3 has 12 residues. Full variable domain (missing parts from reference TRBV5-8 and TRBJ1-2): EAGVTQSPTHLIKTRGQQATLRCSPISGHTSVYWYQQALGLGLQFLLWYDEGEERNRGNFPPRFSGRQFPNYSSELNVNALELEDSALYLCASSEGQYGYTFGSGTRLTVV.

This clonotype has at least ten counts. The chain links TRBV7-9 to TRBJ2-3, with D hard to call. Per germline, CDR1 SEHNR and CDR2 FQNEAQ (reference sequence). The V and J ends lost 2 bases and 2 bases respectively, with 8 bases between them. The CDR3 has 14 amino acids. CDR3 bases: TGTGCCAGCAGCTTACTTGGGTTCACAGATACGCAGTATTTT. Encoded protein: CASSLLGFTDTQYF.

The genes are TRBV20-1 and TRBJ2-7, with D perhaps given as TRBD1 or TRBD2 (5 bases each). The CDR3 totals 12 residues. The germline gives CDR1 DFQATT, CDR2 SNEGSKA (reference sequence). Trimming took off 6 bases at V and 2 bases at J, with 11 bases between the two ends. The CDR3 reads CSARWDAYEQYF. In DNA form, the CDR3 reads TGCAGTGCGCGTTGGGACGCCTACGAGCAGTACTTC.

This clonotype was counted many times. This chain links TRBV7-8 with TRBJ1-4; D not certain. The CDR3 consists of 16 residues. Germline V gene sequence: CDR1 SGHVS, CDR2 FQNEAQ. The ends were cut back, 5 bases at V and 6 bases at J, with 19 bases in the middle. For the CDR3, the DNA is TGTGCCAGCAGCACACCCCCTAGAGGGAGGGATGAAAAACTGTTTTTT. Its translation: CASSTPPRGRDEKLFF. The full variable domain, with the rest looked up from reference TRBV7-8 and TRBJ1-4, is GAGVSQSPRYKVAKRGQDVALRCDPISGHVSLFWYQQALGQGPEFLTYFQNEAQLDKSGLPSDRFFAERPEGSVSTLKIQRTQQEDSAVYLCASSTPPRGRDEKLFFGSGTQLSVL.

This clonotype was counted a few times. The chain is built from TRBV20-1 and TRBJ1-5, with 10 bases identical to TRBD1. The J segment lost 11 bases and the V segment lost 6 bases, leaving 13 bases of the junction unmatched. The germline CDR1 and CDR2 sequences are DFQATT and SNEGSKA (reference sequence). The CDR3 loop spans 14 amino acids. In nucleotides, the CDR3 is TGCAGTGCAGCCGGGACAGGGGCCCCTATGGCCCAGCATTTT. Its translation is CSAAGTGAPMAQHF.

This clonotype was seen a few times. V and J are TRBV29-1 and TRBJ2-2, with D possibly being TRBD2 (6 bases). In germline, CDR1 is SQVTM, CDR2 ANQGSEA. With 1 base removed from V and 0 bases from J, the gap between germline ends came to 12 bases. The CDR3 is made up of 16 amino acids. CDR3 loop: CSVEGLGGANTGELFF. Written as DNA, the CDR3 is TGCAGCGTTGAAGGGCTGGGGGGTGCGAACACCGGGGAGCTGTTTTTT.

The chain couples TRBV7-6 to TRBJ2-7, with D possibly being TRBD1 (5 bases). This CDR3 has 14 residues. Trimming left V 5 bases short and J 3 bases short, with 14 bases between. Germline-derived CDR1 and CDR2 are SGHVS and FNYEAQ. The CDR3 reads CASSRYDRDYEQYF. CDR3 nucleotides: TGTGCCAGCAGCCGTTACGACAGAGACTACGAGCAGTACTTC.

This clonotype occurred many times. The rearrangement uses TRBV6-4 and TRBJ2-1, with TRBD1 identical over 9 bases. After removal of 5 bases from V and 5 bases from J, the junction contained 19 bases not matched to a gene. Germline CDR1 is MRHNA and CDR2 is SNTAGT. This CDR3 has 19 residues. In DNA form, the CDR3 reads TGTGCCAGCAGTAGGACAGGGGAGTCCAGATTCCCTATTCACAATGAGCAGTTCTTC. Translating gives CASSRTGESRFPIHNEQFF.

The chain employs TRBV10-3 and TRBJ2-1, with no clear D. The CDR3 is made up of 15 amino acids. Germline values: CDR1 ENHRY, CDR2 SYGVKD. Trimming cost V 3 bases and J 0 bases, with 9 bases left between them. CDR3 DNA: TGTGCCATCAGTGAAGCCCCCGGCTCCTACAATGAGCAGTTCTTC. Its protein is CAISEAPGSYNEQFF.

This clonotype came up a few times. This chain links TRBV28 with TRBJ1-1; D ambiguous. CDR3 length: 14 amino acids. The germline V and J ends were trimmed by 2 bases and 1 base, with 8 bases remaining between them. Germline V lookup: CDR1 MDHEN, CDR2 SYDVKM. The CDR3 region has the DNA TGTGCCAGCAGTTTAGTACAGCGGAACACTGAAGCTTTCTTT. It is translated as CASSLVQRNTEAFF.

This clonotype was seen a few times. V usage is TRBV2 and J usage is TRBJ2-7, with D possibly TRBD1 on 6 matching bases. The CDR3 is 15 residues long. Germline CDR1 SNHLY, CDR2 FYNNEI. V lost 6 bases, J lost 3 bases, and 18 bases lay in between. DNA for the CDR3: TGTGCCAGCAGCCAGGGGTCGGGGTCCTACTACGAGCAGTACTTC. This translates into CASSQGSGSYYEQYF.

This clonotype occurred many times. The V call is TRBV29-1, the J call TRBJ2-2, with 7 bases aligning to TRBD1. The germline CDR1 and CDR2 sequences are SQVTM and ANQGSEA. The CDR3 spans 15 residues. V was clipped by 0 bases and J by 9 bases; unmatched bases: 10. The CDR3 region has the DNA TGCAGCGTTGAAGATCCGGACAGGCCCAATAGGGAGCTGTTTTTT. It translates to CSVEDPDRPNRELFF.

This clonotype was recorded many times. The chain has TRBV10-3 and TRBJ1-2, with D possibly matching TRBD1 (6 bases). The CDR3 is 13 amino acids. The germline gives CDR1 ENHRY, CDR2 SYGVKD. Trimming removed 4 bases at V and 2 bases at J, with 8 bases between. CDR3 sequence: CAISVDRNYGYTF. CDR3 bases: TGTGCCATCAGTGTGGACAGAAACTATGGCTACACCTTC.

This clonotype was detected ten times or more. The V and J genes are TRBV4-1 and TRBJ2-5; 10 nucleotides match TRBD2. The trim removed 1 base at V and 2 bases at J, leaving 4 bases unmatched. In germline, CDR1 is MGHRA, CDR2 YSYEKL. There are 16 residues in the CDR3. The CDR3, as DNA: TGCGCCAGCAGCCAAGTCTTAGCGGGGGGTCAAGAGACCCAGTACTTC. Its protein is CASSQVLAGGQETQYF.

This chain links TRBV14 with TRBJ2-7, with 10 positions matching TRBD1. V gave up 3 bases and J gave up 2 bases; unmatched junction bases: 4. Germline V gene lookup returns CDR1 SGHDN and CDR2 FVKESK. CDR3 length equals 15 residues. In DNA, the CDR3 is TGTGCCAGCAGCCATCCCGGGACAGGGGCCTACGAGCAGTACTTC. Translated: CASSHPGTGAYEQYF.

The table lists this clonotype with many counts. The chain links TRBV14 to TRBJ2-2; 11 bases match TRBD1. CDR3 length equals 16 residues. Trimming cost V 4 bases and J 4 bases; bases outside gene matches: 5. Germline V gives CDR1 SGHDN, CDR2 FVKESK. CDR3 sequence reads: CASSRGTGGRTGELFF. The CDR3 bases are TGTGCCAGCAGCCGCGGGACAGGGGGTCGCACCGGGGAGCTGTTTTTT.

There are a few counts of this clonotype. The chain combines TRBV7-9 with TRBJ2-3; 8 nucleotides match TRBD2. Looked up from germline, CDR1 is SEHNR and CDR2 is FQNEAQ (reference sequence). V lost 5 bases, J lost 3 bases, and 10 bases stayed unmatched. This CDR3 spans 16 amino acids. CDR3 region: CASSALAGRGTDTQYF. The CDR3 nucleotides are TGTGCCAGCAGCGCCTTAGCGGGGAGGGGGACAGATACGCAGTATTTT.

This clonotype was detected a few times. DNA for the CDR3: TGTGCCAGCAGCCGGTACGCTGAAGGCTACTATGGCTACACCTTC. Protein: CASSRYAEGYYGYTF. The chain has TRBV3-1 and TRBJ1-2; D is undetermined. The CDR3 is 15 amino acids. V was pared by 4 bases and J by 3 bases, with 15 bases between. CDR1 and CDR2 from the germline V gene are LGHDT and YNNKEL (reference sequence). Using reference TRBV3-1 and TRBJ1-2 for the parts outside the CDR3, the full variable domain is DTAVSQTPKYLVTQMGNDKSIKCEQNLGHDTMYWYKQDSKKFLKIMFSYNNKELIINETVPNRFSPKSPDKAHLNLHINSLELGDSAVYFCASSRYAEGYYGYTFGSGTRLTVV.

This clonotype has a handful of counts. The J gene is TRBJ2-1, the V gene TRBV20-1; TRBD1 agrees at 7 bases. Looked up from germline, CDR1 is DFQATT and CDR2 is SNEGSKA (reference sequence). CDR3 size: 17 residues. J gave up 3 bases and V 3 bases, and 14 bases lay outside the gene matches. CDR3 in amino acids: CSARRQGPPLLYNEQFF. The CDR3 DNA reads TGCAGTGCTAGGAGACAGGGTCCCCCCTTACTCTACAATGAGCAGTTCTTC.

The chain has TRBV20-1 and TRBJ2-2, with 7 bases lining up with TRBD1. The V gene end was trimmed by 6 bases and the J gene end by 4 bases; junction bases not matched to a gene: 8. This CDR3 has 14 amino acids. The germline CDR1 and CDR2 sequences are DFQATT and SNEGSKA (reference sequence). The DNA for the CDR3 is TGCAGTGCAAACCGGGACAGACTCACCGGGGAGCTGTTTTTT. Translating gives CSANRDRLTGELFF.

This rearrangement joins TRBV29-1 to TRBJ1-5, with 7 positions matching TRBD1. The length of the CDR3 is 14 residues. CDR1 is SQVTM and CDR2 is ANQGSEA in the germline V gene. The junction had 7 bases not matched to a gene; V was cut back by 6 bases and J by 2 bases. CDR3 sequence (DNA): TGCAGCGTCACGACAGGGACGGGCAATCAGCCCCAGCATTTT. Translated: CSVTTGTGNQPQHF.

There are many counts of this clonotype. The rearrangement joins TRBV9 to TRBJ2-1; D perhaps matches TRBD2 (7 bases). V gave up 1 base and J gave up 1 base, with 21 bases separating them. CDR1 and CDR2 from the germline V gene are SGDLS and YYNGEE. CDR3 length: 19 residues. The DNA for the CDR3 is TGTGCCAGCAGCGTAAGGGGGGGTACGGCGGGAGTGTCCTACAATGAGCAGTTCTTC. This codes for CASSVRGGTAGVSYNEQFF.

This clonotype came up many times. The chain joins TRBV18 to TRBJ2-1, with a possible D match to TRBD2 (5 bases). Germline loops: CDR1 KGHSH, CDR2 LQKENI. The CDR3 loop spans 15 amino acids. V was trimmed by 6 bases and J by 7 bases, leaving 19 bases between them. CDR3 in amino acids: CASSLRHLEGNEQFF. The CDR3 region has the DNA TGTGCCAGCTCTCTCCGGCATCTCGAGGGAAATGAGCAGTTCTTC.

This clonotype was counted many times. This rearrangement joins TRBV6-1 to TRBJ2-1, with 11 bases fitting TRBD2. The CDR3 contains 16 residues. Trimming removed 4 bases from V and 9 bases from J; junction bases left unmatched: 11. Germline CDR1 is MNHNS and CDR2 is SASEGT. CDR3 sequence reads: CASSGMIAGGLTEQFF. The CDR3 DNA reads as TGTGCCAGCAGTGGGATGATAGCGGGGGGGTTGACTGAGCAGTTCTTC.

V gene TRBV5-1 combines with J gene TRBJ1-6, with 7 bases matching TRBD1. Germline CDR1 reads SGHRS; CDR2 reads YFSETQ. V gave up 0 bases and J gave up 10 bases; unmatched junction bases: 13. This CDR3 has 17 residues. The CDR3 protein is CASSLDYQRQGRSPLHF. The CDR3 DNA is TGCGCCAGCAGCTTGGATTATCAACGACAGGGACGCTCACCCCTCCACTTT.

This chain links TRBV24-1 with TRBJ2-1; TRBD1 matches at 7 bases. The germline gives CDR1 KGHDR, CDR2 SFDVKD. The CDR3 is 11 residues long. CDR3 loop: CASGGSNEQFF. The CDR3 coding sequence is TGTGCTTCAGGGGGAAGCAATGAGCAGTTCTTC.